The clone carrying this T cell receptor (beta chain) turned up a few times. Its antigen is unknown. These data originate in a study of response to subunit inactivated influenza vaccine. Notes on the study in general: The study's authors posited that every seasonal influenza vaccination enlists few new T cells.

TCRdb re-derived calls from the RT-PCR reads in MiXCR, one entry per CDR3 protein. The sample contains under 550,000 distinct CDR3 sequences, more than 7% of which appear only once. The CDR3 sequence is 15 residues long. V was cut by 3 bases and J by 1 base, with 7 bases left in between. Germline V gene data show CDR1 as MNHEY and CDR2 as SMNVEV (reference sequence). The chain has TRBV27 and TRBJ2-6, with D uncertain. The sequencing used PBMCs from blood, collected roughly 24 months after vaccination. The TCR comes from a man aged 50 to 69 who received an inactivated influenza vaccine. The CDR3 DNA reads as TGTGCCAGCAGTTTTCTGGGATCTGGGGCCAACGTCCTGACTTTC. Its protein product is CASSFLGSGANVLTF.